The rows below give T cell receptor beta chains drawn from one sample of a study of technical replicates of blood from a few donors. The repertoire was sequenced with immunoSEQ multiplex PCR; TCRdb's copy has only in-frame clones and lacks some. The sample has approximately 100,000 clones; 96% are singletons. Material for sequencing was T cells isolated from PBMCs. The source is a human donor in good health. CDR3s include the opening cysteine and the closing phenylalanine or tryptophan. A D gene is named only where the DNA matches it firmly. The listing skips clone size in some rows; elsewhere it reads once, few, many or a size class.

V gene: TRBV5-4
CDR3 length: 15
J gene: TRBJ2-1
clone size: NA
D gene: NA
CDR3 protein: CASSLRTEAYNEQFF
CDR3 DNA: TGTGCCAGCAGCTTACGGACTGAAGCCTACAATGAGCAGTTCTTC

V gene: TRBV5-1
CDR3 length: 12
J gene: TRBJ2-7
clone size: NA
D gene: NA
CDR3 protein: CASSQGAYEQYF
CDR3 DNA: TGCGCCAGCAGCCAGGGTGCCTACGAGCAGTACTTC

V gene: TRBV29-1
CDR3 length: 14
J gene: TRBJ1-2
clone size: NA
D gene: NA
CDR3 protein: CSVDGQPPNYGYTF
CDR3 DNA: TGCAGCGTTGACGGACAACCCCCCAACTATGGCTACACCTTC

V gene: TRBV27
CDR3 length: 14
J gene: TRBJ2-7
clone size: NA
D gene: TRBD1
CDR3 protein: CASSPLTGSGEQYF
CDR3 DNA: TGTGCCAGCAGCCCGCTGACAGGGTCCGGCGAGCAGTACTTC

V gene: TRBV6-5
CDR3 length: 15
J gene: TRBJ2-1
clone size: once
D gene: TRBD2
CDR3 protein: CASSSGAGPDYEQFF
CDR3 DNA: TGTGCCAGCAGTTCCGGAGCGGGGCCAGATTATGAGCAGTTCTTC

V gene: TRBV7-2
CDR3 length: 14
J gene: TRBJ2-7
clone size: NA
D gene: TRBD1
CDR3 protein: CASSLRQGANEQYF
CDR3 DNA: TGTGCCAGCAGCTTAAGGCAGGGGGCGAACGAGCAGTACTTC

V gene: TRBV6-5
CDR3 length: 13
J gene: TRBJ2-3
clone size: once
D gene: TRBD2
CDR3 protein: CASRLAGADTQYF
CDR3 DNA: TGTGCCAGCAGGCTAGCGGGTGCAGATACGCAGTATTTT

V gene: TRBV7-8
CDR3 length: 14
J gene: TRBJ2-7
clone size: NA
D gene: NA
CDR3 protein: CASSALMHTYEQYF
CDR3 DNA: TGTGCCAGCAGCGCCCTAATGCATACCTACGAGCAGTACTTC

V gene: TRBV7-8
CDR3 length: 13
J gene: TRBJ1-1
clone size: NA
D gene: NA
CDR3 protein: CASSLGGSTEAFF
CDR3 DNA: TGTGCCAGCAGCTTAGGAGGTAGCACTGAAGCTTTCTTT

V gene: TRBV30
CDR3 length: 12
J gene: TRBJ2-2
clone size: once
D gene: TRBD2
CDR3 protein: CAYLAGGSKLFF
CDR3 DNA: TGTGCCTATCTAGCGGGGGGAAGCAAGCTGTTTTTT

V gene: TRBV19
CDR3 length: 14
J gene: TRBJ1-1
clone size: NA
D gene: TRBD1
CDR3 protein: CASSPGQGNTEAFF
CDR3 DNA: TGTGCCAGTAGTCCCGGACAGGGGAACACTGAAGCTTTCTTT

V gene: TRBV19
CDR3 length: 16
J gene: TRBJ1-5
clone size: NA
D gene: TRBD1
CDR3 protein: CASSILTGAPIQLQHF
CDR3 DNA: TGTGCCAGTAGTATACTGACAGGGGCCCCCATCCAATTACAGCATTTT

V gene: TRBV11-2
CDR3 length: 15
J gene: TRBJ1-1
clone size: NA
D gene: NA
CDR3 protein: CASSFGFRVGTEAFF
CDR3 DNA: TGTGCCAGCAGCTTCGGATTCAGGGTTGGGACTGAAGCTTTCTTT

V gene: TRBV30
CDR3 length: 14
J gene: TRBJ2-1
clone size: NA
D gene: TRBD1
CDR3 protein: CAWSPGQGGNEQFF
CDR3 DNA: TGTGCCTGGAGTCCGGGACAGGGGGGCAATGAGCAGTTCTTC

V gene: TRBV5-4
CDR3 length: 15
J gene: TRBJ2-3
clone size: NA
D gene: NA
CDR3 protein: CASSQPGQSTDTQYF
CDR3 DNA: TGTGCCAGCAGCCAACCCGGACAGAGCACAGATACGCAGTATTTT

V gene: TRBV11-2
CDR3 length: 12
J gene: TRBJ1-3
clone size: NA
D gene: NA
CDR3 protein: CASRSSGNTIYF
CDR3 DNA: TGTGCCAGCAGATCATCTGGAAACACCATATATTTT

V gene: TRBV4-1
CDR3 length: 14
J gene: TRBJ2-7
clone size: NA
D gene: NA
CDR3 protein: CASSQEKGAYEQYF
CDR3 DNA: TGCGCCAGCAGCCAAGAGAAGGGGGCCTACGAGCAGTACTTC

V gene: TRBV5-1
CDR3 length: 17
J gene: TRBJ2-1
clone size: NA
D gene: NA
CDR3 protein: CASSLADGGQVYNEQFF
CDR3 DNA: TGCGCCAGCAGCTTGGCCGATGGGGGCCAGGTCTACAATGAGCAGTTCTTC

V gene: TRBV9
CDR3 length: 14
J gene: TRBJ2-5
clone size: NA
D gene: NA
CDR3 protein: CASSGQGYQGAQYF
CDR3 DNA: TGTGCCAGCAGCGGCCAGGGATATCAAGGTGCCCAGTACTTC